This T cell receptor beta chain came from a study of blood T cells in healthy people across ages. Notes on the study in general: As naive T cell percentage varied, TCR beta diversity correlated strongly with it. Donors of long life had a larger count of naive CD4+ cells and greater diversity than aged donors.

On this clonotype itself: The antigen is unknown.

CDR3 length: 13 amino acids. Sample-barcoded 5' priming and a J-beta primer mix drove a second PCR of roughly 7 to 11 cycles. From each sample, at least 3 million paired-end reads containing CDR3 were obtained. TCRdb recomputed calls from the 5' RACE reads with MiXCR, one row per CDR3 protein. This table has about a million distinct CDR3 sequences, 40% to 60% appearing once. This rearrangement joins TRBV12-3 or TRBV12-4 to TRBJ2-5, with TRBD1 identical over 8 bases. TRBJ2-7 explains the end of the DNA better; the J call may be wrong. The sample comprised blood. The receptor's source is a man between 25 and 39 years old in good health. The CDR3 loop reads CASNPDRDHEQYF. The CDR3 nucleotides are TGTGCCAGCAATCCGGACAGGGACCACGAGCAGTACTTC.